The rows below give T cell receptor beta chains drawn from one sample of a study of blood T cell repertoires in COVID-19. Libraries were prepared by immunoSEQ multiplex PCR; TCRdb keeps only in-frame clonotypes and omits some of them. The sample holds more than 45,000 clones, 83% seen once. The sample comprised peripheral blood. The receptors originated from a man aged 35-49 years with acute or convalescent COVID-19. The CDR3 runs from the conserved cysteine through the conserved F or W. D genes are given only for firm matches. Where a row states a size, it is once, few, many or the class of an expanded clone; other rows omit it.

>TRBJ2-1|TRBD1|TRBV3-1/TRBV3-2|once
TGTGCCAGCAGCCCCCTAGGGGGCCCAGTTGAGCAGTTCTTC
CASSPLGGPVEQFF
>TRBJ2-2|-|TRBV7-8|few
TGTGCCAGCAGCCCGCGGGCCGGGGAGCTGTTTTTT
CASSPRAGELFF
>TRBJ1-1|TRBD1|TRBV7-9|-
TGTGCCAGCAGCTTAGACCAAATGACAGGGGTAGGCACTGAAGCTTTCTTT
CASSLDQMTGVGTEAFF
>TRBJ2-5|-|TRBV1|-
TGCACCATTGTAGCGGGGGGGCCACAAGAGACCCAGTACTTC
CTIVAGGPQETQYF
>TRBJ1-2|-|TRBV2|-
TGTGCCAGCAGTACCGGGGTCCCGGGGGGCTACACCTTC
CASSTGVPGGYTF
>TRBJ2-3|TRBD2|TRBV7-9|few
TGTGCCAGCAGCGTTGTGAGCGGGGGGGCAGATACGCAGTATTTT
CASSVVSGGADTQYF
>TRBJ1-1|-|TRBV30|-
TGTGCCTGGAGTGCCCCGGGGACAACCGTTTACGCTTTCTTT
CAWSAPGTTVYAFF
>TRBJ2-2|TRBD1|TRBV25-1|-
TGTGCCAGCAGAGACAGGGCGAACACCGGGGAGCTGTTTTTT
CASRDRANTGELFF
>TRBJ1-5|-|TRBV6-1|-
TGTGCCAGCAGTGCCCGCCGCCCGGACAGACCCAATCAGCCCCAGCATTTT
CASSARRPDRPNQPQHF
>TRBJ2-5|-|TRBV6-5|once
TGTGCCAGCAGTTACGGAGAGGGCGCAGAGACCCAGTACTTC
CASSYGEGAETQYF
>TRBJ1-5|-|TRBV5-1|-
TGCGCCAGCAGCTTAGAGGGGGGAGGGAATCAGCCCCAGCATTTT
CASSLEGGGNQPQHF
>TRBJ2-2|TRBD1|TRBV30|-
TGTGCCTGGAGTCCTCGGACAGGGGGTTTCACCGGGGAGCTGTTTTTT
CAWSPRTGGFTGELFF
>TRBJ2-6|-|TRBV6-5|-
TGTGCCAGCAGGATAGCTGGGGCCAACGTCCTGACTTTC
CASRIAGANVLTF
>TRBJ1-1|-|TRBV19|-
TGTGCCAGTAAGCCCCTCGACAGCTTGAACACTGAAGCTTTCTTT
CASKPLDSLNTEAFF
>TRBJ2-5|-|TRBV6-6|-
TGTGCGTGCCGCCCCGCGGAAGAGACCCAGTACTTC
CACRPAEETQYF
>TRBJ2-7|-|TRBV7-9|-
TGTGCCAGCAGCCCCCCGGGTAGCCCTCGCTACGAGCAGTACTTC
CASSPPGSPRYEQYF
>TRBJ1-2|-|TRBV6-5|-
TGTGCCAGCAGTCCGTCGACAGAGACTAACTATGGCTACACCTTC
CASSPSTETNYGYTF
>TRBJ1-6|-|TRBV2|-
TGTGCCAGCAGGACTTCCAGGGCTCGGTCACCCCTCCACTTT
CASRTSRARSPLHF
>TRBJ2-1|TRBD2|TRBV11-2|-
TGTGCCAGCAGCTCCTTATATAGCGGGGGGAACGGTGAGCAGTTCTTC
CASSSLYSGGNGEQFF
>TRBJ1-1|-|TRBV7-7|few
TGTGCCAGCAGCTCCCACCCGGGAACTGAAGCTTTCTTT
CASSSHPGTEAFF
>TRBJ2-7|TRBD1|TRBV2|-
TGTGCCAGCGGGGGAGACAGGGCGCGCGAGCAGTACTTC
CASGGDRAREQYF
>TRBJ2-7|TRBD1|TRBV19|-
TGTGCCAGTAGCGACAGGGGGCTTAACGAGCAGTACTTC
CASSDRGLNEQYF
>TRBJ2-2|-|TRBV25-1|-
TGTGCCAGCAGTATATTACAGGGTGGCACCGGGGAGCTGTTTTTT
CASSILQGGTGELFF
>TRBJ2-5|-|TRBV4-2|few
TGTGCCAGCAGCCAAGAGGACTACCCCCGGAGAGAGACCCAGTACTTC
CASSQEDYPRRETQYF
>TRBJ2-7|TRBD1|TRBV10-3|-
TGTGCCATCAGTACCGGACAGGGGGTAGGGTACGAGCAGTACTTC
CAISTGQGVGYEQYF
>TRBJ1-1|-|TRBV27|-
TGTGCCAGCAGTATTGCAGAGAACACTGAAGCTTTCTTT
CASSIAENTEAFF
>TRBJ2-2|TRBD1|TRBV11-3|-
TGTGCCAGCAGCTTACAAAGGGGGCTCGGCACCGGGGAGCTGTTTTTT
CASSLQRGLGTGELFF
>TRBJ1-1|-|TRBV18|-
TGTGCCAGCGCGGAGTACTTGAACACTGAAGCTTTCTTT
CASAEYLNTEAFF
>TRBJ2-3|-|TRBV15|few
TGTGCCACCAGTCGTCTCGGGGAAAGGTCCACAGATACGCAGTATTTT
CATSRLGERSTDTQYF
>TRBJ1-6|TRBD1|TRBV6-2/TRBV6-3|-
TGTGCCAGCAGTTTTCGACAGGGGAATTCACCCCTCCACTTT
CASSFRQGNSPLHF
>TRBJ1-5|-|TRBV11-2|-
TGTGCCAGCAGCTTAGAGGACAGTTTAGGACAGCCCCAGCATTTT
CASSLEDSLGQPQHF
>TRBJ1-2|TRBD1|TRBV14|-
TGTGCCAGCAGCCGACAGGGGACACTATCGGGCTACACCTTC
CASSRQGTLSGYTF
>TRBJ1-5|-|TRBV6-5|-
TGTGCCAGCAGTCCAGGTTCTAGCAATCAGCCCCAGCATTTT
CASSPGSSNQPQHF
>TRBJ2-7|TRBD1|TRBV2|-
TGTGCCAGCAGCTTAAACACAGGGGGCTACGAGCAGTACTTC
CASSLNTGGYEQYF
>TRBJ1-2|TRBD1|TRBV5-6|-
TGTGCCAGCAGCTTGGCGGACAGGGCCCATGGCTACACCTTC
CASSLADRAHGYTF
>TRBJ2-5|-|TRBV24-1|-
TGTGCCACCAGTGCTAACAAGGACAGTAAAGAGACCCAGTACTTC
CATSANKDSKETQYF
>TRBJ1-2|TRBD1|TRBV24-1|once
TGTGCCACCAGTGGGGACAGGAACTATGGCTACACCTTC
CATSGDRNYGYTF
>TRBJ2-3|TRBD2|TRBV19|-
TGTGCCAGTAGTGCCCAACCGGGGGGGGGAAAGGAAACAGATACGCAGTATTTT
CASSAQPGGGKETDTQYF
>TRBJ2-3|-|TRBV5-1|-
TGCGCCAGCAGCTTGAACAGGCTCCCAGATACGCAGTATTTT
CASSLNRLPDTQYF